This TCR beta chain was recorded in a study of spatial heterogeneity in lung cancer. Study as a whole: Tumor-region TCR transcript counts correlated strongly with a T cell module score from matched bulk RNA-seq. On average, each unique TCR and UMI combination appeared more than ten times in raw reads.

Study-level findings and limits: Counts that tracked tumor mutation counts were those of expanded intratumoral alpha and beta TCRs.

This clonotype has ten or more counts. The target antigen is unknown. V shed 1 base and J 0 bases; nucleotides not matched to a gene: 5. Germline CDR1 is SGHNT and CDR2 is YYREEE (reference sequence). CDR3 length: 17 residues. TCR cDNA molecules each had a unique molecular identifier. MiXCR, applied by TCRdb to the 5' RACE reads, yields one record per CDR3 protein. The top ten clones hold 15% of a sample with thousands of distinct CDR3 sequences, about an eighth of them seen once. The time point denotes: sample taken at primary tumor resection. Donation came from 70 or so patients with untreated early-stage non-small cell lung cancer.

The TCR comes from a female donor with early-stage non-small cell lung cancer. Sequencing was performed on lung tumor tissue, taken at surgery. The V call is TRBV5-4, the J call TRBJ1-2, with 11 bases that match TRBD1. DNA of the CDR3: TGTGCCAGCAGCTTGCGGGGGACAGGGGGGGCTAACTATGGCTACACCTTC. Its translation: CASSLRGTGGANYGYTF. The variable domain in full, completed from reference TRBV5-4 and TRBJ1-2, reads ETGVTQSPTHLIKTRGQQVTLRCSSQSGHNTVSWYQQALGQGPQFIFQYYREEENGRGNFPPRFSGLQFPNYSSELNVNALELDDSALYLCASSLRGTGGANYGYTFGSGTRLTVV.